This passage covers 29 T cell receptor beta chains from one sample sequenced in a study of siplizumab effects on memory and regulatory T cells. Repertoires were generated with immunoSEQ multiplex PCR, while TCRdb's copy carries only in-frame clones and drops some. The sample gives tens of thousands of clones, more than 80% of which show up once; more than 25% is in the top ten. Sequencing was done on a sample of CD8+ T cells sorted from blood. The receptors originated from a human donor in good health.

This chain links TRBV19 with TRBJ1-1, with D possibly TRBD1 on 5 matching bases. This CDR3 is 17 amino acids long. CDR1 LNHDA and CDR2 SQIVND come from the germline V gene (reference sequence). Trimming stripped 2 bases from V and 3 bases from J, with 19 bases between. Here the CDR3 DNA reads TGTGCCAGTAGTATAATGAGGGGCTCAGGAACTCACACTGAAGCTTTCTTT. This translates into CASSIMRGSGTHTEAFF.

This chain connects TRBV9 to TRBJ1-2, with TRBD1 as a possible D gene (5 bases). V was shortened by 0 bases and J by 2 bases, with 8 bases between the two germline ends. Germline CDR1 reads SGDLS; CDR2 reads YYNGEE. This CDR3 region has 14 residues. CDR3 DNA sequence: TGTGCCAGCAGCGTAGGGGACGGAAACTATGGCTACACCTTC. Translation: CASSVGDGNYGYTF.

The sample holds a few counts of this clone. This chain uses TRBV18 with TRBJ1-2; the D is unclear. Germline V lookup: CDR1 KGHSH, CDR2 LQKENI. The CDR3 loop spans 15 amino acids. Trimming took 3 bases from V and 0 from J, leaving 11 bases between them. The chain's CDR3 is CASSPGPGPNYGYTF. The DNA of the CDR3 is TGTGCCAGCTCACCTGGACCAGGTCCTAACTATGGCTACACCTTC.

This clone has only a few counts. This chain uses TRBV19 with TRBJ1-5; TRBD1 might be the D (6 bases). Germline assignment: CDR1 LNHDA and CDR2 SQIVND (reference sequence). V lost 6 bases to trimming and J lost 7 bases, with 13 bases between them. The CDR3 has 13 residues. The CDR3, as DNA: TGTGCCAGTAGCACAGGGTTTGGGCAGCCCCAGCATTTT. This gives the protein CASSTGFGQPQHF.

The rearrangement joins TRBV4-1 to TRBJ1-2; TRBD1 might be the D (5 bases). V shed 1 base and J shed 7 bases, with 16 bases lying between them. Germline V gene lookup returns CDR1 MGHRA and CDR2 YSYEKL. The CDR3 runs 15 residues. CDR3 in amino acids: CASSQVEGPLGGYTF. The CDR3 nucleotides are TGCGCCAGCAGCCAAGTAGAGGGGCCATTGGGTGGCTACACCTTC.

This clone appeared once. The gene calls are TRBV18 and TRBJ2-1; D might be TRBD2 (6 bases). V was pared by 3 bases and J by 3 bases, with 18 bases between. Germline-derived CDR1 and CDR2 are KGHSH and LQKENI. The CDR3 has 17 amino acids. DNA for the CDR3: TGTGCCAGCTCACCTCCCTTGGGACTTTCTTACTACAATGAGCAGTTCTTC. This sequence encodes CASSPPLGLSYYNEQFF.

V and J are TRBV27 and TRBJ2-7; 8 bases align to TRBD1. This CDR3 spans 13 amino acids. The J segment lost 5 bases and the V segment lost 4 bases, leaving 4 bases of the junction unmatched. In germline, CDR1 is MNHEY, CDR2 SMNVEV (reference sequence). CDR3 residues: CASSSTGVNEQYF. The CDR3 bases are TGTGCCAGCAGTTCGACAGGGGTCAACGAGCAGTACTTC.

This chain links TRBV7-2 with TRBJ2-1; 9 bases match TRBD1. The CDR3 runs to 13 residues. V was pared by 5 bases and J by 8 bases, with 4 bases of the junction left unmatched. Germline assignment: CDR1 SGHTA and CDR2 FQGNSA. CDR3 region: CASSPWTGDEQFF. The CDR3 nucleotides are TGTGCCAGCAGCCCCTGGACAGGGGATGAGCAGTTCTTC.

This clone was recorded once. The V gene is TRBV7-3, the J gene TRBJ1-4; D gene uncertain. The CDR3 sequence is 11 residues long. Germline V gene data show CDR1 as SGHTA and CDR2 as FQGTGA. Trimming stripped 2 bases from V and 16 bases from J, with 11 bases between. The CDR3 DNA reads as TGTGCCAGCAGCTTAGGAGCCGATCAGTTTTTT. Its protein is CASSLGADQFF.

The rearrangement joins TRBV27 to TRBJ1-2; 8 nucleotides line up with TRBD1. The germline gives CDR1 MNHEY, CDR2 SMNVEV (reference sequence). The V gene end was trimmed by 5 bases and the J gene end by 7 bases; junction bases not matched to a gene: 9. The CDR3 is 14 residues long. The CDR3 DNA sequence: TGTGCCAGCAGTACACCAGGGGGCCTGGGTGGCTACACCTTC. Amino acids: CASSTPGGLGGYTF.

This chain uses TRBV27 with TRBJ2-7; D is uncertain. Germline CDR1 is MNHEY and CDR2 is SMNVEV (reference sequence). CDR3 length: 13 residues. V was shortened by 3 bases and J by 2 bases, with 8 bases between the two germline ends. CDR3 amino acids: CASSLGYAYEQYF. CDR3 nucleotides: TGTGCCAGCAGTTTGGGCTATGCCTACGAGCAGTACTTC.

The V gene is TRBV7-6, the J gene TRBJ1-1; 7 nucleotides match TRBD1. The V segment lost 1 base and the J segment 2 bases; nucleotides outside the gene matches: 4. Per the germline V gene, CDR1 is SGHVS and CDR2 is FNYEAQ. The CDR3 runs to 15 residues. CDR3 protein: CASSLGGGGNTEAFF. The CDR3 DNA is TGTGCCAGCAGCTTAGGAGGGGGCGGCAACACTGAAGCTTTCTTT.

The V and J genes are TRBV6-1 and TRBJ2-6, with D possibly TRBD1 on 5 matching bases. Germline V gene lookup returns CDR1 MNHNS and CDR2 SASEGT. Trimming stripped 1 base from V and 4 bases from J, with 8 bases between. The CDR3 has 15 residues. CDR3 nucleotide sequence: TGTGCCAGCAGTGAAGAGGGGTACGGGGCCAACGTCCTGACTTTC. Its protein product is CASSEEGYGANVLTF.

The chain uses TRBV7-9 and TRBJ2-7; no firm D call. Germline CDR1 reads SEHNR; CDR2 reads FQNEAQ (reference sequence). This CDR3 is 14 amino acids long. V lost 3 bases, J lost 2 bases, and 11 bases lay in between. CDR3 sequence: CASSFGPGAYEQYF. The DNA for the CDR3 is TGTGCCAGCAGCTTCGGTCCAGGCGCCTACGAGCAGTACTTC. Full variable domain (outside the CDR3, taken from reference TRBV7-9 and TRBJ2-7): DTGVSQNPRHKITKRGQNVTFRCDPISEHNRLYWYRQTLGQGPEFLTYFQNEAQLEKSRLLSDRFSAERPKGSFSTLEIQRTEQGDSAMYLCASSFGPGAYEQYFGPGTRLTVT.

The J gene is TRBJ2-7, the V gene TRBV7-9, with D tentatively TRBD2 (5 bases). The CDR3 extends over 14 amino acids. Trimming took 5 bases from V and 2 from J, leaving 13 bases between them. The germline V gene encodes CDR1 SEHNR and CDR2 FQNEAQ (reference sequence). CDR3 protein: CASSKRDYTYEQYF. The CDR3 region has the DNA TGTGCCAGCAGCAAACGAGACTATACCTACGAGCAGTACTTC.

The chain uses TRBV13 and TRBJ2-7; TRBD2 aligns across 8 bases. This CDR3 comprises 15 residues. Looked up from germline, CDR1 is PRHDT and CDR2 is FYEKMQ (reference sequence). V was pared by 4 bases and J by 0 bases, with 5 bases of the junction left unmatched. The CDR3 is CASSSGTSNSYEQYF. CDR3 sequence (DNA): TGTGCCAGCAGCTCCGGGACTAGTAACTCCTACGAGCAGTACTTC.

V and J are TRBV5-1 and TRBJ1-1; a possible D gene is TRBD1 (6 bases). V dropped 4 bases and J dropped 1 base, with 8 bases sitting between them. The CDR3 is 13 residues long. Germline-derived CDR1 and CDR2 are SGHRS and YFSETQ. CDR3: CASSEDRNTEAFF. The CDR3 coding sequence is TGCGCCAGCAGCGAGGACAGGAACACTGAAGCTTTCTTT.

In its sample, this clone was seen a few times. V and J are TRBV4-2 and TRBJ1-1; D uncertain. The V end lost 2 bases, the J end lost 5 bases, and 9 bases lay between the germline ends. Looked up from germline, CDR1 is LGHNA and CDR2 is YNFKEQ. CDR3 length: 13 amino acids. CDR3 sequence (DNA): TGTGCCAGCAGCCAATTAGCAGGAACTGAAGCTTTCTTT. Its protein is CASSQLAGTEAFF.

The chain employs TRBV29-1 and TRBJ1-2; D perhaps matches TRBD1 (6 bases). V was trimmed by 0 bases and J by 5 bases, leaving 13 bases between them. The germline CDR1 and CDR2 sequences are SQVTM and ANQGSEA. The CDR3 covers 14 residues. CDR3 sequence reads: CSVEDQWGAYGYTF. Written as DNA, the CDR3 is TGCAGCGTTGAAGATCAGTGGGGGGCTTATGGCTACACCTTC.

The rearrangement uses TRBV2 and TRBJ2-7; TRBD1 matches at 8 bases. After removal of 2 bases from V and 4 bases from J, the junction contained 10 bases not matched to a gene. CDR1 and CDR2 from the germline V gene are SNHLY and FYNNEI. The CDR3 runs 16 residues. Here the CDR3 reads CASSESPRTGSYEQYF. The CDR3 DNA reads as TGTGCCAGCAGTGAAAGCCCCCGGACAGGGTCTTACGAGCAGTACTTC.

The chain links TRBV19 to TRBJ1-2; D remains unclear. Germline loops: CDR1 LNHDA, CDR2 SQIVND (reference sequence). V shed 3 bases and J shed 2 bases, with 10 bases lying between them. This CDR3 has 14 amino acids. CDR3 coding DNA: TGTGCCAGTAGTATTAATGGATTCAACTATGGCTACACCTTC. Residues: CASSINGFNYGYTF.

The V call is TRBV15, the J call TRBJ2-3, with D unclear. This CDR3 has 13 amino acids. V lost 3 bases and J lost 1, with 5 bases in between. Per germline, CDR1 LNHNV and CDR2 YYDKDF (reference sequence). The CDR3 loop is CATSSWGTDTQYF. DNA for the CDR3: TGTGCCACCAGCAGCTGGGGCACAGATACGCAGTATTTT. Together with reference TRBV15 and TRBJ2-3, the CDR3 gives the full variable domain: DAMVIQNPRYQVTQFGKPVTLSCSQTLNHNVMYWYQQKSSQAPKLLFHYYDKDFNNEADTPDNFQSRRPNTSFCFLDIRSPGLGDTAMYLCATSSWGTDTQYFGPGTRLTVL.

This clone was detected a few times. The chain carries TRBV7-8 and TRBJ2-7, with D hard to call. Germline loops: CDR1 SGHVS, CDR2 FQNEAQ. This CDR3 has 13 amino acids. V lost 3 bases, J lost 0 bases, and 6 bases lay in between. For the CDR3, the DNA is TGTGCCAGCAGCTTTTACAGCTCCTACGAGCAGTACTTC. Protein: CASSFYSSYEQYF. The full variable domain, rest sourced from reference TRBV7-8 and TRBJ2-7, is GAGVSQSPRYKVAKRGQDVALRCDPISGHVSLFWYQQALGQGPEFLTYFQNEAQLDKSGLPSDRFFAERPEGSVSTLKIQRTQQEDSAVYLCASSFYSSYEQYFGPGTRLTVT.

The chain couples TRBV6-6 to TRBJ2-7; 7 nucleotides agree with TRBD2. Looked up from germline, CDR1 is MNHNY and CDR2 is SVGAGI (reference sequence). The length of the CDR3 is 12 residues. The ends lost 6 bases at V and 4 bases at J; junction bases unmatched: 3. The CDR3 coding sequence is TGTGCCAGCAGGGGACTAACATACGAGCAGTACTTC. Translation gives CASRGLTYEQYF.

The chain recombines TRBV10-1 with TRBJ1-5, with no clear D. V was trimmed by 0 bases and J by 6 bases, leaving 3 bases between them. The CDR3 loop spans 12 amino acids. Germline V lookup: CDR1 WNHNN, CDR2 SYGVQD (reference sequence). CDR3 sequence reads: CASSESSQPQHF. The DNA of the CDR3 is TGCGCCAGCAGTGAGTCTAGTCAGCCCCAGCATTTT.

The genes are TRBV29-1 and TRBJ2-1; D call uncertain. V lost 5 bases and J lost 4, with 15 bases in between. CDR3 length: 14 residues. CDR1 is SQVTM and CDR2 is ANQGSEA in the germline V gene. The CDR3: CSVPSGVGYNEQFF. The CDR3 region has the DNA TGCAGCGTTCCTAGTGGGGTGGGATACAATGAGCAGTTCTTC.

For this clone: Relative to the germline gene, one junction end is altered; a read error may explain this. The chain uses TRBV7-7 and TRBJ2-1; 7 bases match TRBD2. The CDR3 length is 15 residues. Germline CDR1 and CDR2: SSHAT and FNYEAQ (reference sequence). The CDR3 DNA reads as TGTGCTAGCAGCTTGGGTTGGGGGGGATACAATGAGCAGTTCTTC. Translation gives CASSLGWGGYNEQFF.

This clone was seen only once. The rearrangement links TRBV6-6 to TRBJ2-7, with 12 bases identical to TRBD2. Unmatched junction bases numbered 8, after V lost 6 bases and J lost 5 bases. CDR3 size: 15 residues. The V gene's germline CDR1 is MNHNY and CDR2 SVGAGI (reference sequence). In DNA form, the CDR3 reads TGTGCCAGCAGCTACGGACTAGCGGGACTGGACGAGCAGTACTTC. This encodes CASSYGLAGLDEQYF.

The chain uses TRBV29-1 and TRBJ1-1, with a weak D call TRBD1 (5 bases). V lost 6 bases to trimming and J lost 1 base, with 15 bases between them. Germline V gene sequence: CDR1 SQVTM, CDR2 ANQGSEA. This CDR3 contains 14 residues. CDR3 sequence: CSVPAGLKNTEAFF. DNA of the CDR3: TGCAGCGTGCCCGCGGGGCTAAAGAACACTGAAGCTTTCTTT.